This entry lists 15 T cell receptor beta chains sequenced from one sample in a study of beta chain features in type 1 diabetes. Expressed TCRB transcripts were sequenced after all isolated RNA was converted to cDNA. Produced via immunoSEQ multiplex PCR; TCRdb's table is partial and in-frame only. This sample has 250,000 to 350,000 clones, with around 15% found just once. The material sequenced was central memory CD4+ T cells from blood. The receptors originated from a man aged 30 to 45 in good health.

There are a few counts of this clone. The chain uses TRBV2 and TRBJ1-4, with D unclear. The germline V and J ends were trimmed by 6 bases and 0 bases, with 8 bases remaining between them. The CDR3 contains 14 residues. The germline V gene has CDR1 SNHLY and CDR2 FYNNEI. CDR3 bases: TGTGCCAGCAGCCACAGATCAACTAATGAAAAACTGTTTTTT. Encoded protein: CASSHRSTNEKLFF.

This rearrangement joins TRBV13 to TRBJ2-5, with 9 bases that match TRBD1. This CDR3 has 15 amino acids. CDR1 is PRHDT, CDR2 FYEKMQ, per germline (reference sequence). V was clipped by 4 bases and J by 5 bases; unmatched bases: 8. The chain's CDR3 is CASSSTGGATETQYF. The CDR3 DNA sequence: TGTGCCAGCAGCTCGACAGGGGGGGCAACGGAGACCCAGTACTTC.

The chain links TRBV7-8 to TRBJ2-5; 9 bases map to TRBD2. With V trimmed by 1 base and J by 7 bases, 7 bases remained unmatched. The germline gives CDR1 SGHVS, CDR2 FQNEAQ. The CDR3 extends over 15 amino acids. For the CDR3, the DNA is TGTGCCAGCAGCTTAGGCGGGGGGGCCTTCGGGACCCAGTACTTC. Encoded protein: CASSLGGGAFGTQYF.

The rearrangement joins TRBV7-2 to TRBJ2-1; unclear D gene. The germline V gene encodes CDR1 SGHTA and CDR2 FQGNSA. Trimming stripped 7 bases from V and 4 bases from J, with 11 bases between. The CDR3 spans 13 residues. CDR3 nucleotide sequence: TGTGCCAGCACAGGTTTTCGTTACAATGAGCAGTTCTTC. Its protein is CASTGFRYNEQFF.

This clone was picked up a small number of times. The chain's CDR3 is CASSLKGGQETQYF. In nucleotides, the CDR3 is TGTGCCAGCAGCTTGAAGGGGGGCCAAGAGACCCAGTACTTC. The chain joins TRBV5-4 to TRBJ2-5; D tentatively reads TRBD1 or TRBD2 (6 bases each). Trimming took 1 base from V and 1 from J, leaving 8 bases between them. The CDR3 length is 14 residues. In germline, CDR1 is SGHNT, CDR2 YYREEE (reference sequence).

The chain links TRBV4-1 to TRBJ1-2; D not certain. The V gene lost 3 bases and the J gene lost 4 bases, with 12 bases spanning the gap. The germline V gene has CDR1 MGHRA and CDR2 YSYEKL. The CDR3 extends over 14 amino acids. CDR3 loop: CASSQDGSGYGYTF. The CDR3 DNA sequence: TGCGCCAGCAGCCAGGACGGGAGTGGCTATGGCTACACCTTC.

The V gene is TRBV7-2, the J gene TRBJ1-5, with a weak D call TRBD1 (5 bases). The CDR3 is made up of 15 amino acids. The V and J ends lost 5 bases and 2 bases respectively, with 13 bases between them. Germline CDR1 SGHTA, CDR2 FQGNSA. As DNA, the CDR3 is TGTGCCAGCAGCCCTACCGACAGTGGCAATCAGCCCCAGCATTTT. It specifies CASSPTDSGNQPQHF.

This chain uses TRBV6-5 with TRBJ2-7; 10 bases line up with TRBD1. This CDR3 spans 14 amino acids. V shed 6 bases, J shed 4 bases, and the junction held 6 bases outside the gene matches. The germline V gene has CDR1 MNHEY and CDR2 SVGAGI. CDR3 region: CASRHPGQGYEQYF. The CDR3 DNA sequence: TGTGCCAGCAGGCATCCGGGACAGGGGTACGAGCAGTACTTC.

The CDR3, as DNA: TGTGCCAGCAGCCGGGGGACTAGCGGGCGGTCAGATACGCAGTATTTT. The encoded protein is CASSRGTSGRSDTQYF. The rearrangement joins TRBV4-2 to TRBJ2-3; 12 bases are a match to TRBD2. With 4 bases clipped from V and 4 bases from J, the junction kept 6 bases outside the gene matches. The germline V gene has CDR1 LGHNA and CDR2 YNFKEQ. The CDR3 consists of 16 residues.

This sequence joins TRBV9 and TRBJ1-2; D gene unclear. The CDR3 covers 13 residues. V gave up 5 bases and J gave up 3 bases, with 11 bases separating them. Germline V gives CDR1 SGDLS, CDR2 YYNGEE. CDR3 amino acids: CASSVITDYGYTF. The CDR3 region has the DNA TGTGCCAGCAGTGTTATTACGGACTATGGCTACACCTTC.

This clone has only a few counts. This sequence joins TRBV19 and TRBJ1-5; perhaps TRBD1 as D (5 bases). This CDR3 is built from 15 residues. The V and J ends lost 3 bases and 6 bases respectively, with 15 bases between them. CDR1 is LNHDA and CDR2 is SQIVND in the germline V gene (reference sequence). The CDR3 region is CASSMERAGRQPQHF. CDR3 in DNA: TGTGCCAGTAGTATGGAGAGGGCAGGGCGTCAGCCCCAGCATTTT.

The chain links TRBV4-1 to TRBJ2-1; 9 positions agree with TRBD1. Germline loops: CDR1 MGHRA, CDR2 YSYEKL. The CDR3 totals 15 residues. V was pared by 2 bases and J by 7 bases, with 6 bases of the junction left unmatched. This CDR3 reads CASSQPGQGRNEQFF. CDR3 DNA sequence: TGCGCCAGCAGCCAACCGGGACAGGGCCGAAATGAGCAGTTCTTC.

The CDR3 spells CASSPDSQPYNEQFF. For the CDR3, the DNA is TGTGCCAGCAGCCCAGACAGTCAACCTTACAATGAGCAGTTCTTC. The rearrangement joins TRBV11-3 to TRBJ2-1, with D tentatively TRBD1 (5 bases). CDR1 and CDR2 from the germline V gene are SGHNT and YENEEA. Trimming cost V 5 bases and J 4 bases, with 15 bases left between them. This CDR3 contains 15 residues.

CDR3 coding DNA: TGCGCCAGCAGCCAAGGTGGGACAGACTACGAGCAGTACTTC. Its protein is CASSQGGTDYEQYF. The rearrangement links TRBV4-3 to TRBJ2-7; 7 nucleotides match TRBD1. The ends lost 1 base at V and 3 bases at J; junction bases unmatched: 3. There are 14 residues in the CDR3. Germline lookup yields CDR1 LGHNA and CDR2 YSLEER.

In this sample, this clone turned up a few times. The V call is TRBV6-6, the J call TRBJ1-2, with 7 bases that match TRBD1. Trimming cost V 1 base and J 3 bases; bases outside gene matches: 2. Germline assignment: CDR1 MNHNY and CDR2 SVGAGI (reference sequence). The length of the CDR3 is 14 residues. As DNA, the CDR3 is TGTGCCAGCAGTTACTGGGACAGCTACTATGGCTACACCTTC. Protein: CASSYWDSYYGYTF.